The clone carrying this TCR beta chain was detected only a few times. Using immunoSEQ multiplex PCR, the repertoire was profiled, and TCRdb retains in-frame clones only, with some absent. The repertoire holds about 50,000 clones, with more than 70% as singletons. Single viable CD3+CD4+CD8-CD45RO+ cells were sorted as the memory CD4+ T cells. This record belongs to a study of memory CD4+ T cells and cytomegalovirus serostatus. Across the whole study: Healthy Belgian adult donors included under ten CMV-positive and fewer than 25 CMV-negative people.

There are 14 residues in the CDR3. V was pared by 1 base and J by 7 bases, with 7 bases of the junction left unmatched. The V gene's germline CDR1 is SEHNR and CDR2 FQNEAQ (reference sequence). The rearrangement joins TRBV7-9 to TRBJ2-7; 7 nucleotides match TRBD2. The sequence came from an adult in good health and CMV-seronegative. Source material: memory CD4+ T cells from blood. The chain's CDR3 is CASSLVAGEGEQYF. The CDR3 DNA reads as TGTGCCAGCAGCTTAGTTGCGGGGGAGGGAGAGCAGTACTTC.